These 26 T cell receptor beta chains were all obtained from the same sample, sequenced in a study of neurological immune-mediated disorders. Via MiXCR, TCRdb re-called the 5' RACE reads, giving one row per CDR3 protein. The data contain almost 30,000 distinct CDR3 sequences, around an eighth of them singletons. The specimen sequenced was PBMCs. These receptors all stem from a woman in her fifties or sixties in good health.

This clonotype was recorded at least ten times. Germline is not matched at one junction end, which may reflect a read error. The chain links TRBV5-1 to TRBJ1-1; D is perhaps TRBD1 (6 bases). The CDR3 length is 13 residues. Germline V gene data show CDR1 as SGHRS and CDR2 as YFSETQ. The CDR3 nucleotides are TGCGACAGCAGCTTACAGGGGAACACTGAAGCTTTCTTT. Amino acids: CDSSLQGNTEAFF.

This clonotype was observed at least ten times. The rearrangement links TRBV9 to TRBJ1-1; no clear D gene. CDR1 and CDR2 (germline): SGDLS, YYNGEE. Deletions cut 7 bases from V and 8 bases from J, with 12 bases between. The CDR3 is 11 amino acids. In DNA, the CDR3 is TGTGCCAGCGGAGTCCTCAAAGAAGCTTTCTTT. It is translated as CASGVLKEAFF.

The gene calls are TRBV18 and TRBJ1-2; D is unclear. The CDR3 extends over 13 amino acids. Germline V gene data show CDR1 as KGHSH and CDR2 as LQKENI. The V gene lost 6 bases and the J gene lost 2 bases, with 10 bases spanning the gap. CDR3 sequence (DNA): TGTGCCAGCTCTCTAACAATCAACTATGGCTACACCTTC. It yields the protein CASSLTINYGYTF.

Many counts were recorded for this clonotype. This chain joins TRBV28 and TRBJ2-7, with no clear D. V lost 7 bases to trimming and J lost 5 bases, with 9 bases between them. Germline CDR1 and CDR2: MDHEN and SYDVKM. CDR3 size: 11 residues. This chain's CDR3 is CASTHGNEQYF. Here the CDR3 DNA reads TGTGCCAGCACCCATGGGAACGAGCAGTACTTC.

In this sample, this clonotype turned up many times. The rearrangement joins TRBV12-3 or TRBV12-4 to TRBJ2-7; D is ambiguous. The CDR3 covers 13 residues. Trimming stripped 3 bases from V and 2 bases from J, with 8 bases between. The CDR3 DNA reads as TGTGCCAGCAGTTTGCACAGCACCTACGAGCAGTACTTC. Protein product: CASSLHSTYEQYF.

The sample holds many counts of this clonotype. This chain's CDR3 is CASSSDRTQPQHF. Here the CDR3 DNA reads TGTGCCAGCAGTTCGGACAGAACTCAGCCCCAGCATTTT. V is TRBV5-6 and J is TRBJ1-5; tentative D call: TRBD1 (6 bases). V lost 5 bases, J lost 6 bases, and 12 bases lay in between. The CDR3 runs to 13 residues. The germline CDR1 and CDR2 sequences are SGHDT and YYEEEE.

This chain uses TRBV24-1 with TRBJ2-5, with 9 bases fitting TRBD1. Germline-derived CDR1 and CDR2 are KGHDR and SFDVKD. CDR3 length equals 17 residues. V was pared by 4 bases and J by 4 bases, with 12 bases of the junction left unmatched. The CDR3 is CATSDPPGQGPGETQYF. CDR3 DNA: TGTGCCACCAGTGACCCCCCGGGACAGGGCCCAGGAGAGACCCAGTACTTC.

This chain joins TRBV7-6 and TRBJ1-5; D not resolved. This CDR3 is built from 14 residues. CDR1 and CDR2 from the germline V gene are SGHVS and FNYEAQ. Written as DNA, the CDR3 is TGTGACAACAGCCCCACCCTAGCCAATCAGCCCCAGCATTTT. This encodes CDNSPTLANQPQHF.

As concerns this clonotype: A read error may explain this, as a much larger clone is one base away. The V gene is TRBV15, the J gene TRBJ1-2, with D perhaps matching TRBD1 (6 bases). Germline V gene sequence: CDR1 LNHNV, CDR2 YYDKDF (reference sequence). This CDR3 region has 15 residues. CDR3: CVTNRDIFPNYGYTF. For the CDR3, the DNA is TGTGTCACCAACAGGGACATTTTCCCTAACTATGGCTACACCTTC.

The table lists this clonotype with many counts. V is TRBV15 and J is TRBJ2-1; D call uncertain. CDR3 length: 13 residues. Trimming removed 5 bases at V and 4 bases at J, with 9 bases between. The germline V gene has CDR1 LNHNV and CDR2 YYDKDF (reference sequence). CDR3 region: CATSPGSYNEQFF. The CDR3 bases are TGTGCCACCAGCCCTGGGTCATACAATGAGCAGTTCTTC.

This clonotype was found many times. In DNA, the CDR3 is TGCAGTGCTAGAGTGAGCGGGGGGGGTGGGTTCCTCTCCAATGAGCAGTTCTTC. Its translation is CSARVSGGGGFLSNEQFF. The gene calls are TRBV20-1 and TRBJ2-1; 10 positions match TRBD2. Looked up from germline, CDR1 is DFQATT and CDR2 is SNEGSKA (reference sequence). Unmatched junction bases numbered 15, after V lost 1 base and J lost 6 bases. The CDR3 runs to 18 residues.

This clonotype was recorded at least ten times. The chain links TRBV10-3 to TRBJ2-3, with TRBD2 matching 7 bases. This CDR3 is built from 11 residues. CDR1 and CDR2 (germline): ENHRY, SYGVKD. J was trimmed by 7 bases and V by 9 bases; bases with no gene match: 4. The CDR3 region is CAMGSGNTQYF. CDR3 bases: TGTGCCATGGGAAGCGGGAATACGCAGTATTTT.

This clonotype was detected many times. This chain joins TRBV9 and TRBJ1-1; the D is unclear. The ends were cut back, 4 bases at V and 1 base at J, with 8 bases in the middle. The CDR3 consists of 13 residues. Per the germline V gene, CDR1 is SGDLS and CDR2 is YYNGEE. CDR3 residues: CASSPEWNTEAFF. The CDR3 nucleotides are TGTGCCAGCAGCCCTGAGTGGAACACTGAAGCTTTCTTT.

By proportion, this clonotype is medium-sized. The genes are TRBV3-1 and TRBJ1-1; 7 bases are a match to TRBD1. The V gene's germline CDR1 is LGHDT and CDR2 YNNKEL (reference sequence). The CDR3 is 13 residues long. The trim removed 3 bases at V and 5 bases at J, leaving 3 bases unmatched. The CDR3 loop is CASSHGQETEAFF. For the CDR3, the DNA is TGTGCCAGCAGCCATGGACAGGAAACTGAAGCTTTCTTT.

This clonotype was recorded at least ten times. The chain has TRBV3-1 and TRBJ2-7, with no clear D. CDR1 and CDR2 (germline): LGHDT, YNNKEL (reference sequence). CDR3 length equals 14 residues. V was shortened by 1 base and J by 7 bases, with 14 bases between the two germline ends. CDR3 in DNA: TGTGCCAGCAGCCAAGGATCGACTTCCCGGGAGCAGTACTTC. Translating it yields CASSQGSTSREQYF.

This clonotype was observed at least ten times. V usage is TRBV2 and J usage is TRBJ1-2; no firm D call. The CDR3 length is 12 residues. The V and J ends lost 5 bases and 6 bases respectively, with 10 bases between them. Germline values: CDR1 SNHLY, CDR2 FYNNEI. The CDR3 here is CASSPHSHGYTF. As DNA, the CDR3 is TGTGCCAGCAGTCCACACAGCCATGGCTACACCTTC.

This clonotype has a count of ten or more. The J gene is TRBJ2-7, the V gene TRBV5-1, with D unclear. The germline V gene has CDR1 SGHRS and CDR2 YFSETQ. The V end was cut by 5 bases, the J end by 0 bases, with 9 bases between. The CDR3 has 13 amino acids. The CDR3 reads CASSGGISYEQYF. The CDR3 DNA reads as TGCGCCAGCAGTGGTGGGATCTCCTACGAGCAGTACTTC. The full variable domain, completed using reference TRBV5-1 and TRBJ2-7, is KAGVTQTPRYLIKTRGQQVTLSCSPISGHRSVSWYQQTPGQGLQFLFEYFSETQRNKGNFPGRFSGRQFSNSRSEMNVSTLELGDSALYLCASSGGISYEQYFGPGTRLTVT.

The rearrangement links TRBV4-2 to TRBJ2-1; no definite D call. V lost 1 base, J lost 8 bases, and 9 bases lay in between. Germline V CDR1 and CDR2: LGHNA, YNFKEQ. The CDR3 length is 13 residues. The chain's CDR3 is CASSQGIADEQFF. The CDR3 DNA reads as TGTGCCAGCAGCCAAGGGATAGCCGATGAGCAGTTCTTC.

This clonotype was seen at least ten times. This chain uses TRBV6-5 with TRBJ2-2, with TRBD1 matching over 8 bases. V was pared by 10 bases and J by 4 bases, with 14 bases of the junction left unmatched. This CDR3 region has 16 residues. Looked up from germline, CDR1 is MNHEY and CDR2 is SVGAGI. The CDR3 loop reads CATLSSGTGLTGELFF. In nucleotides, the CDR3 is TGTGCCACCCTCAGCTCCGGGACAGGTCTCACCGGGGAGCTGTTTTTT.

This clonotype was found many times. The chain carries TRBV7-3 and TRBJ2-3; possible D gene TRBD2, 6 bases. V lost 3 bases and J lost 2, with 9 bases in between. CDR1 and CDR2 (germline): SGHTA, FQGTGA. The CDR3 extends over 14 amino acids. CDR3 region: CASSFGGPTDTQYF. DNA for the CDR3: TGTGCCAGCAGCTTTGGAGGGCCCACAGATACGCAGTATTTT.

This clonotype has just a few counts. A read error may be the cause here, since a much bigger clone is one base away. The chain uses TRBV7-9 and TRBJ1-1; no clear D gene. From germline, CDR1 is SEHNR and CDR2 FQNEAQ (reference sequence). The CDR3 runs to 14 residues. CDR3 sequence reads: CANSSTHRNTEAFF. The CDR3 DNA follows: TGTGCCAACAGCTCTACGCACCGAAACACTGAAGCTTTCTTT.

This clonotype was counted many times. One end of the junction fails to match germline, which may point to a read error. This chain uses TRBV3-1 with TRBJ2-7, with 8 bases aligning to TRBD2. CDR1 is LGHDT, CDR2 YNNKEL, per germline (reference sequence). The CDR3 contains 13 residues. The CDR3 loop reads CASSISPGLVLFF. The DNA for the CDR3 is TGTGCCAGCAGTATCTCTCCGGGACTAGTTCTCTTCTTC.

About this clonotype: One junction end does not reproduce the germline sequence, and a read error may be involved. This sequence joins TRBV7-2 and TRBJ2-1; 11 bases are a match to TRBD2. Germline V lookup: CDR1 SGHTA, CDR2 FQGNSA. The length of the CDR3 is 15 residues. CDR3 in amino acids: CAISPPGLADNEQFF. The CDR3 region has the DNA TGTGCCATCAGCCCCCCGGGACTAGCGGACAATGAACAGTTCTTC.

In its sample, this clonotype was seen many times. The rearrangement uses TRBV20-1 and TRBJ2-6, with a possible D match to TRBD1 (6 bases). Germline CDR1 reads DFQATT; CDR2 reads SNEGSKA (reference sequence). The CDR3 is made up of 17 amino acids. V was shortened by 0 bases and J by 0 bases, with 12 bases between the two germline ends. Here the CDR3 reads CSARDTTGHSGANVLTF. The CDR3 DNA sequence: TGCAGTGCTAGAGATACAACAGGGCACTCTGGGGCCAACGTCCTGACTTTC.

This clonotype was recorded at least ten times. The V gene is TRBV5-1, the J gene TRBJ2-5; 7 bases are a match to TRBD2. The germline V gene has CDR1 SGHRS and CDR2 YFSETQ. This CDR3 has 14 amino acids. The V segment lost 4 bases and the J segment 4 bases; nucleotides outside the gene matches: 7. This CDR3 is CASSPMPGGETQYF. CDR3 sequence (DNA): TGCGCCAGCAGCCCGATGCCGGGGGGAGAGACCCAGTACTTC.

This clonotype was detected ten times or more. The rearrangement links TRBV27 to TRBJ2-5, with D perhaps matching TRBD2 (6 bases). The germline V gene has CDR1 MNHEY and CDR2 SMNVEV (reference sequence). The CDR3 sequence is 12 residues long. Trimming cost V 5 bases and J 7 bases, with 11 bases left between them. The CDR3 loop is CASSPNGGTQYF. Written as DNA, the CDR3 is TGTGCCAGCAGTCCGAACGGGGGGACCCAGTACTTC.